Listed below are T cell receptor beta chains from one sample, sequenced in a study of response to subunit inactivated influenza vaccine. TCRdb itself ran the RT-PCR reads through MiXCR, one entry per CDR3 protein. This table holds 500,000 to 700,000 distinct CDR3 sequences, around 21% found once. These data are also associated with another study on T cells expressing NK-cell markers.

The sample here was CD4+ T cells sorted from PBMCs, taken about 12 days after vaccination. The receptors here all came from a man aged 50 to 60 who received an inactivated influenza vaccine. Both conserved end residues are part of each CDR3.

j_call	v_call	cdr3_aa
TRBJ2-1	TRBV11-2	CASSVDHRGAQFF
TRBJ2-2	TRBV19	CASSPRGLAGDTGELFF
TRBJ2-1	TRBV2	CASSRGRVHNEQFF
TRBJ2-1	TRBV4-1	CASSPLRKSSYNEQFF
TRBJ2-1	TRBV6-1	CASSRAIETANEQFF
TRBJ2-7	TRBV18	CASSPDGPRGVPYEQYF
TRBJ2-7	TRBV29-1	CSVGEARRGEQYF
TRBJ2-5	TRBV29-1	CSAGGLMQETQYF
TRBJ2-5	TRBV27	CASRPPGGETQYF
TRBJ2-7	TRBV20-1	CSARPGRMFYEQYF
TRBJ2-2	TRBV15	CATSRDLGSNTGELFF
TRBJ2-3	TRBV13	CASSRPTQTDTQYF
TRBJ1-2	TRBV20-1	CSARVLTGQAVFRDYGYTF